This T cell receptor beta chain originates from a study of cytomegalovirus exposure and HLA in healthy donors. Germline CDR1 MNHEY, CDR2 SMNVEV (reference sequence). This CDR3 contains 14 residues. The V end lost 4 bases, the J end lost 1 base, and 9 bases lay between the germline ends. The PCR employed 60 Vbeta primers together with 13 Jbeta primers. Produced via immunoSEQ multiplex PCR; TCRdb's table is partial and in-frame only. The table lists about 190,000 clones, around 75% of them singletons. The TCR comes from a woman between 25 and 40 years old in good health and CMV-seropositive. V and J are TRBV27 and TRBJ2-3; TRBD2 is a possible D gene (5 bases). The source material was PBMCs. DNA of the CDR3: TGTGCCAGCAGTTCCCGGGGAGGCACAGATACGCAGTATTTT. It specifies CASSSRGGTDTQYF.